The 8 T cell receptor beta chains below come from one sample, sequenced in a study of blood T cell repertoires in COVID-19. Produced via immunoSEQ multiplex PCR; TCRdb's table is partial and in-frame only. Of more than 300,000 clones listed, about 89% are singletons. The sample consisted of peripheral blood. Receptors originate from a woman aged 30 to 39 with COVID-19, enrolled during active disease.

V gene TRBV9 combines with J gene TRBJ2-1; D unresolved. Germline V gene data show CDR1 as SGDLS and CDR2 as YYNGEE. Trimming removed 1 base from V and 5 bases from J, with 4 bases in between. This CDR3 region has 12 residues. The CDR3 sequence is CASSVLHNEQFF. Here the CDR3 DNA reads TGTGCCAGCAGCGTACTTCACAATGAGCAGTTCTTC.

V and J are TRBV29-1 and TRBJ1-5; D is undetermined. The CDR3 sequence is 18 residues long. Germline CDR1 reads SQVTM; CDR2 reads ANQGSEA. The V end was cut by 5 bases, the J end by 0 bases, with 23 bases between. In DNA, the CDR3 is TGCAGCGTTTGGCCAACAAGGAGGCCCCTATATAGCAATCAGCCCCAGCATTTT. This sequence encodes CSVWPTRRPLYSNQPQHF.

This clone was picked up one time. The rearrangement joins TRBV7-6 to TRBJ1-6, with 8 bases identical to TRBD1. V lost 4 bases and J lost 9; bases outside the gene matches: 8. Germline V lookup: CDR1 SGHVS, CDR2 FNYEAQ. The CDR3 loop spans 15 amino acids. The CDR3 DNA reads TGTGCCAGCAGCTCAGGCAGGGGGCAAGGTTCACCCCTCCACTTT. Translation gives CASSSGRGQGSPLHF.

Concerning this clone itself: This sample also contains other DNA sequences that code for the same CDR3. CDR3 nucleotides: TGTGCCAGCAGTCTGGGGCAGGGTACCTACGAGCAGTACTTC. It codes for CASSLGQGTYEQYF. The V gene is TRBV27, the J gene TRBJ2-7; possible D gene TRBD1, 5 bases. The CDR3 sequence is 14 residues long. The germline gives CDR1 MNHEY, CDR2 SMNVEV (reference sequence). Between the trimmed V and J ends, which lost 5 bases and 2 bases, there was a span of 13 bases.

The rearrangement joins TRBV29-1 to TRBJ2-5; D might be TRBD1 (5 bases). Germline V gives CDR1 SQVTM, CDR2 ANQGSEA. The CDR3 is 10 residues long. The V end lost 0 bases, the J end lost 10 bases, and 6 bases lay between the germline ends. The CDR3 sequence: CSVEEGVQYF. CDR3 DNA sequence: TGCAGCGTTGAAGAAGGGGTCCAGTACTTC.

The rearrangement joins TRBV2 to TRBJ2-5; 8 bases are a match to TRBD1. CDR1 and CDR2 from the germline V gene are SNHLY and FYNNEI. Trimming removed 6 bases from V and 2 bases from J; junction bases left unmatched: 5. This CDR3 is built from 14 residues. The CDR3 nucleotides are TGTGCCAGCAGGGAGGGACAGGTTCAAGAGACCCAGTACTTC. It is translated as CASREGQVQETQYF.

The rearrangement uses TRBV6-5 and TRBJ2-4; D not resolved. Germline lookup yields CDR1 MNHEY and CDR2 SVGAGI. This CDR3 is 15 amino acids long. Trimming pared 2 bases from V and 0 bases from J, leaving 8 bases between. Written as DNA, the CDR3 is TGTGCCAGCAGTTACCGGTTCGAAGCCAAAAACATTCAGTACTTC. Amino acid sequence: CASSYRFEAKNIQYF.

The chain is built from TRBV11-3 and TRBJ2-7, with 7 bases aligning to TRBD1. The germline gives CDR1 SGHNT, CDR2 YENEEA. The CDR3 is made up of 15 amino acids. The V and J ends lost 4 bases and 3 bases, in that order; junction bases with no gene match: 9. The CDR3, as DNA: TGTGCCAGCAGCTCAGATTCGACAGGGATCTACGAGCAGTACTTC. This gives the protein CASSSDSTGIYEQYF.